The 12 T cell receptor beta chains presented below share a single source sample, sequenced in a study of healthy donors' naive CD4 and CD8 T cells. Starting from approximately 500 ng of total RNA, TCR libraries were made with linear amplification. TCRdb recomputed calls from the reads with MiXCR, one row per CDR3 protein. The data contain approximately 180,000 distinct CDR3 sequences, under 85% of them seen just once; the ten biggest clones take up 2.3%. The source material was naive CD4+ and CD8+ T cells sorted from blood, pooled from several donors. Receptors were obtained from a pool of human donors in good health; the sample pools cells from several healthy donors.

The chain carries TRBV19 and TRBJ1-5; no definite D call. Germline V gives CDR1 LNHDA, CDR2 SQIVND (reference sequence). Trimming stripped 1 base from V and 9 bases from J, with 4 bases between. The CDR3 consists of 11 residues. The chain's CDR3 is CASSIGPPQHF. In DNA, the CDR3 is TGTGCCAGTAGTATAGGCCCGCCCCAGCATTTT.

The chain is built from TRBV11-2 and TRBJ2-3; TRBD2 matches at 7 bases. This CDR3 has 16 amino acids. Germline lookup yields CDR1 SGHAT and CDR2 FQNNGV. V lost 5 bases, J lost 1 base, and 9 bases stayed unmatched. CDR3 sequence reads: CASSLLPGRGTDTQYF. As DNA, the CDR3 is TGTGCCAGCAGCCTTCTCCCGGGGAGGGGCACAGATACGCAGTATTTT.

The chain links TRBV11-2 to TRBJ2-7; D is ambiguous. Per the germline V gene, CDR1 is SGHAT and CDR2 is FQNNGV. The CDR3 contains 13 residues. V shed 0 bases and J shed 3 bases, with 6 bases lying between them. The CDR3 bases are TGTGCCAGCAGCTTAGAGCGCCGCTACGAGCAGTACTTC. As protein: CASSLERRYEQYF.

The V gene is TRBV18, the J gene TRBJ2-3; no definite D call. CDR1 and CDR2 (germline): KGHSH, LQKENI. This CDR3 has 13 residues. V lost 3 bases, J lost 4 bases, and 8 bases lay in between. CDR3 nucleotides: TGTGCCAGCTCACCGGGGTTCTCAGATACGCAGTATTTT. Residues: CASSPGFSDTQYF.

The gene calls are TRBV6-5 and TRBJ2-3, with TRBD1 matching over 10 bases. Germline V gene sequence: CDR1 MNHEY, CDR2 SVGAGI. The CDR3 sequence is 17 residues long. Trimming took 4 bases from V and 2 from J; bases not matched to a gene: 9. The CDR3, as DNA: TGTGCCAGCAGTTTATCCGGGACAGGGGTCCCCACAGATACGCAGTATTTT. Amino acid sequence: CASSLSGTGVPTDTQYF.

This chain links TRBV24-1 with TRBJ2-1, with 14 bases lining up with TRBD2. J lost 9 bases, V lost 3 bases, and 6 bases had no gene match. Germline values: CDR1 KGHDR, CDR2 SFDVKD. CDR3 length: 16 amino acids. CDR3 DNA sequence: TGTGCCACCAGTGATCCCGGGACTAGCGGGAGTGGTGAGCAGTTCTTC. Translated, it gives CATSDPGTSGSGEQFF.

The chain couples TRBV11-2 to TRBJ1-2; D gene ambiguous. Germline V gene sequence: CDR1 SGHAT, CDR2 FQNNGV. The CDR3 totals 13 residues. Trimming took 1 base from V and 3 from J, leaving 6 bases between them. CDR3 amino acids: CASSLGLDYGYTF. The CDR3 DNA sequence: TGTGCCAGCAGCTTAGGGCTGGACTATGGCTACACCTTC. Full variable domain (remainder filled in from reference TRBV11-2 and TRBJ1-2): EAGVAQSPRYKIIEKRQSVAFWCNPISGHATLYWYQQILGQGPKLLIQFQNNGVVDDSQLPKDRFSAERLKGVDSTLKIQPAKLEDSAVYLCASSLGLDYGYTFGSGTRLTVV.

The chain carries TRBV6-5 and TRBJ2-7; a weak D match, TRBD1 (6 bases). The V and J ends lost 4 bases and 4 bases respectively, with 23 bases between them. CDR1 is MNHEY, CDR2 SVGAGI, per germline. This CDR3 region has 17 residues. CDR3 sequence (DNA): TGTGCCAGCAGTTCATTCCCAGGGTATGGCAGGGGATACGAGCAGTACTTC. This sequence encodes CASSSFPGYGRGYEQYF.

This chain connects TRBV29-1 to TRBJ2-7; 7 bases fit TRBD2. Germline assignment: CDR1 SQVTM and CDR2 ANQGSEA. This CDR3 is 13 amino acids long. J lost 3 bases, V lost 6 bases, and 8 bases had no gene match. The CDR3 reads CSVRKSGIYEQYF. The CDR3 DNA reads as TGCAGCGTGCGCAAAAGCGGGATCTACGAGCAGTACTTC.

This clonotype occurred a few times. V usage is TRBV5-6 and J usage is TRBJ2-3; maybe TRBD2 (6 bases). CDR3 length: 13 amino acids. Per germline, CDR1 SGHDT and CDR2 YYEEEE. Trimming removed 4 bases from V and 0 bases from J, with 6 bases in between. The CDR3 region has the DNA TGTGCCAGCAGCCGGGGGAGCACAGATACGCAGTATTTT. Its translation is CASSRGSTDTQYF.

The V call is TRBV19, the J call TRBJ2-5; 9 positions match TRBD2. From germline, CDR1 is LNHDA and CDR2 SQIVND (reference sequence). The CDR3 is 16 amino acids. J was trimmed by 4 bases and V by 3 bases; bases with no gene match: 9. CDR3 sequence (DNA): TGTGCCAGTAGTATCTCTAGCGGGACGTCAGGAGAGACCCAGTACTTC. It translates to CASSISSGTSGETQYF. The variable domain in full, completed from reference TRBV19 and TRBJ2-5, reads DGGITQSPKYLFRKEGQNVTLSCEQNLNHDAMYWYRQDPGQGLRLIYYSQIVNDFQKGDIAEGYSVSREKKESFPLTVTSAQKNPTAFYLCASSISSGTSGETQYFGPGTRLLVL.

The chain has TRBV29-1 and TRBJ1-2; no reliable D call. The V gene lost 7 bases and the J gene lost 2 bases, with 20 bases spanning the gap. Per the germline V gene, CDR1 is SQVTM and CDR2 is ANQGSEA. This CDR3 has 15 amino acids. CDR3 nucleotide sequence: TGCAGCGCTGTCGCGCTCACACTACCCAACTATGGCTACACCTTC. Translated, it gives CSAVALTLPNYGYTF.